These 5 T cell receptor beta chains originate from one sample sequenced in a study of T cell changes during pregnancy in multiple sclerosis. Clones were read by immunoSEQ multiplex PCR, and TCRdb kept only the in-frame ones, dropping some. The sample records around 74,000 clones, approximately 91% being singletons. The source was peripheral blood, collected before pregnancy. All receptors come from a female donor with multiple sclerosis, enrolled in a pregnancy study.

The V call is TRBV30, the J call TRBJ2-7; maybe TRBD1 (5 bases). V lost 4 bases to trimming and J lost 6 bases, with 19 bases between them. The CDR3 contains 14 residues. Germline V gene sequence: CDR1 GTSNPN, CDR2 SVGIG (reference sequence). CDR3 DNA: TGTGCCTGGAATCTAGGGCAGGGCTCGCCCGAGCAGTACTTC. This translates into CAWNLGQGSPEQYF.

This chain connects TRBV11-2 to TRBJ2-7, with D tentatively TRBD1 (5 bases). The CDR3 is made up of 15 amino acids. V lost 1 base and J lost 1, with 11 bases in between. The germline CDR1 and CDR2 sequences are SGHAT and FQNNGV. The chain's CDR3 is CASSLGIGQSYEQYF. The CDR3 nucleotides read TGTGCCAGCAGCTTAGGCATCGGACAATCCTACGAGCAGTACTTC.

The chain combines TRBV5-1 with TRBJ2-7; TRBD2 agrees at 8 bases. Germline V lookup: CDR1 SGHRS, CDR2 YFSETQ. The CDR3 loop spans 16 amino acids. With 8 bases clipped from V and 6 bases from J, the junction kept 19 bases outside the gene matches. The chain's CDR3 is CASRMNFPGLEAEQYF. As DNA, the CDR3 is TGCGCCAGTCGCATGAACTTCCCGGGACTAGAGGCCGAGCAGTACTTC. Complete variable domain (other parts from reference TRBV5-1 and TRBJ2-7): KAGVTQTPRYLIKTRGQQVTLSCSPISGHRSVSWYQQTPGQGLQFLFEYFSETQRNKGNFPGRFSGRQFSNSRSEMNVSTLELGDSALYLCASRMNFPGLEAEQYFGPGTRLTVT.

The sample holds one count of this clone. CDR3 loop: CASSLSGQGSSPLHF. The DNA for the CDR3 is TGTGCCAGCAGCTTATCGGGACAGGGGAGTTCACCCCTCCACTTT. This chain joins TRBV7-3 and TRBJ1-6; TRBD1 agrees at 10 bases. V shed 2 bases and J 9 bases; nucleotides not matched to a gene: 4. CDR1 and CDR2 from the germline V gene are SGHTA and FQGTGA. The CDR3 consists of 15 residues.

The chain combines TRBV7-2 with TRBJ1-1; no clear D. Trimming left V 2 bases short and J 0 bases short, with 10 bases between. Germline CDR1 SGHTA, CDR2 FQGNSA. This CDR3 contains 15 residues. The chain's CDR3 is CASSLLIQMNTEAFF. CDR3 DNA sequence: TGTGCCAGCAGCTTACTAATACAGATGAACACTGAAGCTTTCTTT.